Listed below are T cell receptor beta chains from one sample, sequenced in a study of CDR3 diversity in severe acne. TCRdb re-called the PCR reads through MiXCR, storing one row per CDR3 protein. The table shows tens of thousands of distinct CDR3 sequences, with 45% to 60% occurring only once. Sequencing used blood. Source of these receptors: a male donor in good health, without acne. The CDR3 runs from the conserved cysteine through the conserved F or W. Fields, in order: clone size, J gene, D gene, V gene, CDR3 DNA, CDR3 protein. The D gene is left open where the match is weak. Where a row states a size, it is once, few, many or the class of an expanded clone; other rows omit it.

.	TRBJ2-7	.	TRBV24-1	TGTGCCACCGGTAAGGGACAACTCCCCAGGGAGCAGTACTTC	CATGKGQLPREQYF
many	TRBJ2-6	.	TRBV7-2	TGTGCCAGCAGCTTAGCGGGGAGCTCTGGGGCCAACGTCCTGACTTTC	CASSLAGSSGANVLTF
few	TRBJ2-3	TRBD2	TRBV11-3	TGTGCCAGCAGATCGGGAGGTCTGACAGATACGCAGTATTTT	CASRSGGLTDTQYF
many	TRBJ1-3	TRBD1	TRBV7-6	TGTGCCAGCAGCCCACAGGGGTGGGGAAACACCATATATTTT	CASSPQGWGNTIYF
many	TRBJ1-4	TRBD1	TRBV30	TGTGCCTGGATCCCTCCGGGACAGGGGGACGAAAAACTGTTTTTT	CAWIPPGQGDEKLFF
.	TRBJ2-7	.	TRBV19	TGTGCCAGTAGCGACTTACAGGGTTTCTACGAGCAGTACTTC	CASSDLQGFYEQYF
.	TRBJ1-2	.	TRBV2	TGTGCCAGCAGAGAGGACATCTCTAACTATGGCTACACCTTC	CASREDISNYGYTF
.	TRBJ1-2	.	TRBV7-2	TGTGCCAGCAGCCTAAAGGGGGGCGGCTATGGCTACACCTTC	CASSLKGGGYGYTF
.	TRBJ2-7	.	TRBV9	TGTGCCAGCAGCGGCGGCAGGAGCTACGAGCAGTACTTC	CASSGGRSYEQYF
.	TRBJ1-1	.	TRBV10-3	TGTGCCAGCAGTTACTCGAGAGGTGGGTCCACTGAAGCTTTCTTT	CASSYSRGGSTEAFF
.	TRBJ2-7	TRBD1	TRBV7-9	TGCGCCAGCAGCTTGGGCCGGGACAGGAAAACCTACGAGCAGTACTTC	CASSLGRDRKTYEQYF
once	TRBJ1-4	.	TRBV19	TGTGCCAGTAGTATCATGTACGATGAAAAACTGTTTTTT	CASSIMYDEKLFF
many	TRBJ2-7	.	TRBV5-1	TGCGCCAGCAGCGTGCAGGGTTACGAGCAGTACTTC	CASSVQGYEQYF
.	TRBJ2-2	.	TRBV19	TGTGCCAGTAGTATTTGGGACACCGGGGAGCTGTTTTTT	CASSIWDTGELFF
.	TRBJ1-2	.	TRBV19	TGTGCCAGTAGTATCGGCAACTTCAACTATGGCTACACCTTC	CASSIGNFNYGYTF
many	TRBJ1-5	TRBD1	TRBV19	TGTGCCGCGTCCAGGGGGAATCAGCCCCAGCATTTT	CAASRGNQPQHF
few	TRBJ1-1	.	TRBV19	TGTGCCAGCCAACAGGGCGGTGTTACTGAAGCTTTCTTT	CASQQGGVTEAFF
many	TRBJ1-6	.	TRBV27	TGTGCCAGCAGCTGGGGCGGGACCAATTCACCCCTCCACTTT	CASSWGGTNSPLHF
many	TRBJ1-6	.	TRBV6-5	TGTGCCAGCAGTTACGCCCGGGAGAGCTCCTATAATTCACCCCTCCACTTT	CASSYARESSYNSPLHF
.	TRBJ2-3	TRBD2	TRBV25-1	TGTGCCAGCAGTGAAGGGCCACTGGCGGGAGAAAACACAGATACGCAGTATTTT	CASSEGPLAGENTDTQYF
.	TRBJ1-3	.	TRBV6-5	TGTGCCAGCAGTTACTCAGGGGATTATGGCTACACCATATATTTT	CASSYSGDYGYTIYF
.	TRBJ1-5	.	TRBV27	TGTGCCAGCAGTTTGCAGGGGCCCTATAGCAATCAGCCCCAGCATTTT	CASSLQGPYSNQPQHF
once	TRBJ1-3	.	TRBV25-1	TGTGCCAGCAGTGCCCGCAGGGATAGGGGAAAAAAAAAAAATTTT	CASSARRDRGKKKNF
.	TRBJ1-1	.	TRBV25-1	TGTGCCAGCAGCCTGGACAGCCAGAACACTGAAGCTTTCTTT	CASSLDSQNTEAFF
.	TRBJ2-3	TRBD2	TRBV20-1	TGCAGTGCTTGGGCGACTAGCGGGGTTGGCACAGATACGCAGTATTTT	CSAWATSGVGTDTQYF
many	TRBJ2-1	TRBD2	TRBV11-2	TGTGCCAGCAGCTTAGATCTAGCGGGGGGTGCCAATGAGCAGTTCTTC	CASSLDLAGGANEQFF
.	TRBJ1-2	.	TRBV20-1	TGCAGTGCTGGGGGGCACGGGGGCTATGGCTACACCTTC	CSAGGHGGYGYTF